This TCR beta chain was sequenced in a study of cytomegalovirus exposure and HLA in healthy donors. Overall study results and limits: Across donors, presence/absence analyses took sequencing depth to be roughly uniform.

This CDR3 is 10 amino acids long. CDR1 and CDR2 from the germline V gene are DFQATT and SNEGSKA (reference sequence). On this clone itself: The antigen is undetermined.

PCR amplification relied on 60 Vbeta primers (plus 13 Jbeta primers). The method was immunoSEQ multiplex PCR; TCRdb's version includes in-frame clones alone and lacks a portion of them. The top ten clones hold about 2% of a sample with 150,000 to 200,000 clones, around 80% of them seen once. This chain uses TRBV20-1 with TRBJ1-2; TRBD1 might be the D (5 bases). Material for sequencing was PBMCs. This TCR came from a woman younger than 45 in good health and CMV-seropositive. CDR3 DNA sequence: TGCAGCGGGGGTCGGGATGGCTACACCTTC. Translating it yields CSGGRDGYTF.